This T cell receptor beta chain was profiled in a study of CD8 T cells in Susac syndrome. General study points: The study conceded that relatively few individuals underwent its TCR sequencing and HLA analysis.

Germline V gene data show CDR1 as LGHNA and CDR2 as YSLEER. The CDR3 runs 14 residues. The germline V and J ends were trimmed by 4 bases and 8 bases, with 15 bases remaining between them. As regards this clonotype: As yet, its antigen is unknown.

TEMRA cells underwent FACS enrichment and CD8+ and CD4+ T cells underwent negative isolation. RNA, at about 0.45 to 1 ug, was reverse transcribed with random hexamers. The method of amplification for TCR beta CDR3 was immunoSEQ multiplex PCR, covering 54 Vbeta and 13 Jbeta. Via MiXCR, TCRdb re-called the immunoSEQ multiplex PCR reads, giving one row per CDR3 protein. Among tens of thousands of distinct CDR3 sequences listed, roughly 90% were seen once. The sample comprised CD8+ T cells from PBMCs. The receptor comes from a human donor with multiple sclerosis. The chain recombines TRBV4-3 with TRBJ2-1, with no clear D. The CDR3 region is CASSLWVSGDEQFF. The CDR3 DNA reads as TGCGCCAGCAGCCTCTGGGTTTCAGGAGATGAGCAGTTCTTC.